This T cell receptor (beta chain) was observed in a study of T-cell memory formation after mild COVID-19. TCRdb used MiXCR to reprocess the 5' RACE reads, holding one entry per CDR3 protein. This table holds a few hundred thousand distinct CDR3 sequences, around a sixth found once. Turning to this clonotype: Its antigen is not identified.

The study's findings and limits: Pre-infection memory already had some responding clones, implying cross-reactive memory joined. For contracting clones, CD4+ ones sat mainly in CM and EM, CD8+ in EMRA. Contracting clones, day 15 to 85, had balanced CD4/CD8, and later expanders favored CD4+.

This receptor was taken from a man between 18 and 29 years old who had mild COVID-19 (a few samples of this study predate the infection). Cell type and time point are not known. Sequencing was done on a sample of PBMCs or a T cell subset sorted from them (not recorded which).

The CDR3 is CASTLVGTSKETQYF. In nucleotides, the CDR3 is TGTGCCAGCACCCTAGTCGGCACCTCCAAAGAGACCCAGTACTTC. The gene calls are TRBV7-2 and TRBJ2-5; D gene unclear. V was pared by 7 bases and J by 3 bases, with 18 bases between. The CDR3 sequence is 15 residues long. CDR1 and CDR2 (germline): SGHTA, FQGNSA.